This T cell receptor beta chain was recovered during a study of blood T cell repertoires in COVID-19. This CDR3 contains 13 residues. The V end was cut by 7 bases, the J end by 7 bases, with 13 bases between. CDR1 and CDR2 from the germline V gene are ENHRY and SYGVKD. The method was immunoSEQ multiplex PCR; TCRdb's version includes in-frame clones alone and lacks a portion of them. This sample has 110,000 or so clones, with roughly 80% found just once. Sequences were obtained from peripheral blood. The TCR originated in a woman between 70 and 85 years old with acute or convalescent COVID-19. This rearrangement joins TRBV10-3 to TRBJ2-2, with D maybe TRBD2 (7 bases). The DNA for the CDR3 is TGTGCCATCAAGGGGGGGCTCGTCGGGGAGCTGTTTTTT. This sequence encodes CAIKGGLVGELFF.